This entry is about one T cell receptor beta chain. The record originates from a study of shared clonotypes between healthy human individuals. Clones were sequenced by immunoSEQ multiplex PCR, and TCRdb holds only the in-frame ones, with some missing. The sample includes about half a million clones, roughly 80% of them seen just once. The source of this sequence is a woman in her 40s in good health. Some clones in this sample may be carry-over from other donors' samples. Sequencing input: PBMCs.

The CDR3 is CASSLGTDGYTF. CDR3 nucleotides: TGTGCCAGCAGCCTCGGGACAGATGGCTACACCTTC. The rearrangement joins TRBV28 to TRBJ1-2; 7 nucleotides line up with TRBD1. The V gene end was trimmed by 6 bases and the J gene end by 6 bases; junction bases not matched to a gene: 4. The CDR3 consists of 12 residues. The germline V gene has CDR1 MDHEN and CDR2 SYDVKM.